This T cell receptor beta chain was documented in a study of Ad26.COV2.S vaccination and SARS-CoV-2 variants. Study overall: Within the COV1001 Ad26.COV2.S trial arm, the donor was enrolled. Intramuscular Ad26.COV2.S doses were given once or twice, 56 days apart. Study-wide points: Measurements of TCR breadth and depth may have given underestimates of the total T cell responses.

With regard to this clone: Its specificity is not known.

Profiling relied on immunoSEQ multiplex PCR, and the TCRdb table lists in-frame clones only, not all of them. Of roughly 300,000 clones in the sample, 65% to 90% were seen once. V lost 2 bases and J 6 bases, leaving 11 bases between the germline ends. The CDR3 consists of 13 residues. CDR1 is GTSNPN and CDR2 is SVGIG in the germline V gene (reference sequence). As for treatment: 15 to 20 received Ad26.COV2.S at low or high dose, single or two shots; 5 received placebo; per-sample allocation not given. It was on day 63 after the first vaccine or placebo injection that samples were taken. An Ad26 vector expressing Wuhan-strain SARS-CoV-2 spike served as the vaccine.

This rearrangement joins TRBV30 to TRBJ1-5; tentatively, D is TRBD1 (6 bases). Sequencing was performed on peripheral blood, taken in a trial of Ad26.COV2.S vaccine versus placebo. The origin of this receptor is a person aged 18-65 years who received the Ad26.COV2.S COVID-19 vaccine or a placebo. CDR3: CAWSTGRGQPQHF. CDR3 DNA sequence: TGTGCCTGGAGTACAGGGAGAGGTCAGCCCCAGCATTTT. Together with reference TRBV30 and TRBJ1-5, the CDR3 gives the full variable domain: SQTIHQWPATLVQPVGSPLSLECTVEGTSNPNLYWYRQAAGRGLQLLFYSVGIGQISSEVPQNLSASRPQDRQFILSSKKLLLSDSGFYLCAWSTGRGQPQHFGDGTRLSIL.